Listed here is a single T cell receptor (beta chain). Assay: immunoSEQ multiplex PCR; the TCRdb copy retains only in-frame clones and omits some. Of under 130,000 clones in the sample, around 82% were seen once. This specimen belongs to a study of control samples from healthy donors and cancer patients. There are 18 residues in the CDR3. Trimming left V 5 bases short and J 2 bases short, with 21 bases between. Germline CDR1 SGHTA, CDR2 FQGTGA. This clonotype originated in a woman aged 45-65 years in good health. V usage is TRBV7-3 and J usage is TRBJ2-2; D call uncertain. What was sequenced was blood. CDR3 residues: CASSPLASFPLNTGELFF. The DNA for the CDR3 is TGTGCCAGCAGCCCCTTGGCCAGTTTCCCTCTTAACACCGGGGAGCTGTTTTTT.